This T cell receptor (beta chain) appears in the sequencing data of a study of T cells after yellow fever vaccination. The V end lost 1 base, the J end lost 3 bases, and 9 bases lay between the germline ends. The CDR3 spans 13 residues. Per the germline V gene, CDR1 is DFQATT and CDR2 is SNEGSKA (reference sequence). Findings of the study overall: It was the secondary response that reached its peak faster, day 5 versus 15, but it was weaker.

A 5'RACE template-switching step, the method used to make TCR cDNA, added a universal primer site and UMIs. One entry per CDR3 protein, called by TCRdb with MiXCR from the 5' RACE reads. This table holds approximately 300,000 distinct CDR3 sequences, more than 8.5% found once. Comments on this clonotype: Its antigen is undetermined.

The sample here was PBMCs, taken on the day of the first yellow fever vaccination. V usage is TRBV20-1 and J usage is TRBJ1-1; D is ambiguous. The clonotype was recovered from a man younger than 35 who received the YFV17D yellow fever vaccine. CDR3: CSARAGRDTEAFF. In DNA, the CDR3 is TGCAGTGCTAGAGCTGGGAGGGACACTGAAGCTTTCTTT.